The T cell receptor beta chain under discussion was sequenced for a study of identical twins. Overall study results and limits: Cord blood beta clonotypes present at high abundance carried fewer insertions; no such pattern appeared in memory repertoires. Less excess twin sharing appeared in beta out-of-frame sequences. Where out-of-frame alpha sequences were twin-shared, they showed excess low generation probability.

A universal primer site arose from template switching, and cDNA bore unique molecular identifiers. TCRdb called the 5' RACE reads again in MiXCR, with one record for every CDR3 protein. The sample shows approximately 410,000 distinct CDR3 sequences, roughly 20% of them seen only once. Remarks on this clonotype: Its antigen is not known.

The V gene's germline CDR1 is MNHEY and CDR2 SMNVEV (reference sequence). This CDR3 comprises 14 residues. V lost 5 bases to trimming and J lost 9 bases; unmatched junction nucleotides: 6. The clonotype originates from a man aged 50-59 years in good health. The V gene is TRBV27, the J gene TRBJ2-1; TRBD2 matches at 11 bases. The specimen was naive T cells sorted from blood. CDR3 in amino acids: CASSTGTSGIEQFF. CDR3 coding DNA: TGTGCCAGCAGTACCGGGACTAGCGGTATTGAGCAGTTCTTC.